This T cell receptor (beta chain) was profiled in a study of Graves' ophthalmopathy and Graves' hyperthyroidism. The wider study: Investigators collected peripheral blood at initial diagnosis, before any treatment was given.

Amplified material comprised TCR beta CDR3 regions derived from RNA transcripts. RT-PCR with HTBI primers came first, then second-round multiplex PCR. TCRdb recomputed calls from the multiplex PCR reads with MiXCR, one row per CDR3 protein. This table has about 620,000 distinct CDR3 sequences, 20% to 25% appearing once. The germline gives CDR1 SQVTM, CDR2 ANQGSEA. V dropped 4 bases and J dropped 3 bases, with 10 bases sitting between them. This CDR3 has 12 residues. The table lists this clonotype with many counts. The antigen is not known. Notes on the study in general: A classifier, a 13-signature model, separated ophthalmopathy from stable hyperthyroidism with 85% to 90% sensitivity and around 83% specificity.

Other autoimmune diseases, uncontrolled infections, pregnancy and lactation each led to patient exclusion. Fresh peripheral blood (more than 9.5 ml) yielded the PBMCs. The sequence was obtained from a woman aged 18-29 years with stable Graves' hyperthyroidism. Some clones in this sample may be carry-over from other donors' samples. The specimen was peripheral blood. V is TRBV29-1 and J is TRBJ2-7; no reliable D call. The DNA of the CDR3 is TGCAGCGTTGTCGAGCAGAGCTACGAGCAGTACTTC. It translates to CSVVEQSYEQYF.